What follows describes a single T cell receptor beta chain. Using immunoSEQ multiplex PCR, the repertoire was profiled, and TCRdb retains in-frame clones only, with some absent. The sample gives 2,500,000 or so clones, approximately 90% of which show up once; around 0.14% is in the top ten. The record originates from a study of shared clonotypes between healthy human individuals. Germline CDR1 and CDR2: LNHNV and YYDKDF (reference sequence). Trimming at V came to 1 base and at J to 6 bases, leaving 8 bases not matched to a gene. This CDR3 region has 15 residues. This TCR came from a man aged 18-30 years in good health. Sequencing used naive CD4+ T cells sorted from blood. Subset given: CD45RA+ positively selected. V gene TRBV15 combines with J gene TRBJ2-7, with 8 bases identical to TRBD2. CDR3 in amino acids: CATSRAGTSLAEQYF. As DNA, the CDR3 is TGTGCCACCAGCAGAGCGGGGACTAGTCTCGCCGAGCAGTACTTC.